The T cell receptor beta chain described here comes from a study of technical replicates of blood from a handful of donors. Trimming took 5 bases from V and 7 from J; bases not matched to a gene: 6. The germline gives CDR1 SGHNT, CDR2 YYREEE (reference sequence). This CDR3 region has 13 residues. Here immunoSEQ multiplex PCR was the method, and the copy in TCRdb shows in-frame clones only, minus some. The sample contains 58,000 or so clones, about 86% of which appear only once. This TCR was recovered from a human donor in good health. Some clones in this sample may be carry-over from other donors' samples. This chain joins TRBV5-4 and TRBJ1-2, with TRBD1 matching 9 bases. Source material: PBMCs. CDR3 sequence: CASRQQGASGYTF. CDR3 bases: TGTGCCAGCAGACAACAGGGGGCGTCTGGCTACACCTTC.